The clone carrying this T cell receptor beta chain was seen repeatedly, ten times or more. The antigen is not known. Transcripts of RNA were the source for amplifying TCR beta CDR3 regions. Following a first-round RT-PCR that used HTBI primers, a second-round multiplex PCR was carried out. TCRdb reanalysed the multiplex PCR reads using MiXCR and keeps one entry per CDR3 protein. The sample carries about 600,000 distinct CDR3 sequences, roughly 39% recorded once. Ages of hyperthyroidism patients ran from 18 to 65, and their diagnoses were new, under 2 months' duration. The sample originates from a study of Graves' ophthalmopathy and Graves' hyperthyroidism. V was clipped by 3 bases and J by 4 bases, with 6 bases between them. The CDR3 consists of 12 residues. Study-wide findings and caveats: The majority of expanded thyroid clonotypes above 0.001 frequency also occurred in blood.

The TCR comes from an adult man with Graves' hyperthyroidism. The sequenced sample consisted of peripheral blood or thyroid tissue (not recorded which). V usage is TRBV12-3 or TRBV12-4 and J usage is TRBJ2-5, with unresolved D. CDR3 DNA: TGTGCCAGCAGTTTGATGGGAGAGACCCAGTACTTC. This translates into CASSLMGETQYF.